This T cell receptor (beta chain) originates from a study of cytomegalovirus exposure and HLA in healthy donors. Nominal health characterized the donors when sampled, though unrecorded immune exposures were likely. With 60 Vbeta and 13 Jbeta primers, the PCR was carried out. TCRdb's table, derived via immunoSEQ multiplex PCR, lists solely in-frame clones and lacks some. Of approximately 67,000 clones listed, roughly nine tenths were seen once; the top ten hold around an eighth. Study conclusions and caveats: In a later analysis, across HLA loci, associated TCR counts were highest for DRB1, lowest for HLA-C.

Worth noting for this clone: Its antigen is as yet unknown.

The source is a young woman in good health and CMV-seropositive. The sequencing sample was made of PBMCs.

Here the CDR3 DNA reads TGTGCCAGCTCACCGTTTAGGACAGAGAACACTGAAGCTTTCTTT. Its protein product is CASSPFRTENTEAFF. The rearrangement links TRBV18 to TRBJ1-1; D might be TRBD1 (6 bases). The CDR3 is made up of 15 amino acids. V was clipped by 3 bases and J by 1 base, with 12 bases between them. CDR1 KGHSH and CDR2 LQKENI come from the germline V gene.